The T cell receptor (beta chain) under discussion was sequenced for a study of T cell repertoires in cytomegalovirus infection. For the study at large: CMV infection together with matching HLA type was indicated by public TCR beta signatures. Study results and limitations: Totalled public TCR beta family frequency picked out people who carried CMV plus the relevant HLA. HLA-C-restricted CMV clonotypes gave the most frequent clonotype in two of eight donors.

TCRdb re-called the reads through MiXCR, storing one row per CDR3 protein. The sample lists hundreds of thousands of distinct CDR3 sequences, roughly a third occurring once. Remarks on this clonotype: What it binds is unknown.

Losses at the gene ends were 3 bases for V and 0 bases for J; bases not matched to a gene: 11. The CDR3 covers 18 residues. In germline, CDR1 is LGHNT, CDR2 FRNRAP. V is TRBV12-5 and J is TRBJ2-3; TRBD2 aligns across 8 bases. Here the sequenced sample was cultured PBMCs, taken from culture after CMV antigen stimulation. The sequence was obtained from a human donor in good health (CMV status not recorded). Some clones in this sample may be carry-over from other donors' samples. CDR3 in amino acids: CASGFGLAGHHSTDTQYF. In DNA form, the CDR3 reads TGTGCTAGTGGTTTTGGGCTAGCGGGCCACCATAGCACAGATACGCAGTATTTT.